The sample holds a few counts of the clone carrying this T cell receptor beta chain. No antigen is known for it. The CDR3 extends over 13 amino acids. Germline V CDR1 and CDR2: DFQATT, SNEGSKA (reference sequence). Trimming removed 5 bases at V and 10 bases at J, with 18 bases between. Donor samples were obtained from healthy Caucasian individuals from Russia, aged 6 to 90. For the second PCR, which ran for about 7 to 11 cycles, a sample-barcoded 5' primer and a J-beta primer mix were used. TCRdb passed the 5' RACE reads through MiXCR, listing each CDR3 protein once. Among approximately 1,700,000 distinct CDR3 sequences listed, more than 35% were seen once. The entry originates in a study of blood T cells in healthy people across ages. Study findings and constraints: A roughly linear fall in TCR beta diversity per million T cells was seen with increasing age. The study lacked donor CMV status, which possibly confounded expanded clonotype changes.

The TCR was taken from a human donor in good health. The chain recombines TRBV20-1 with TRBJ2-1; D is tentatively TRBD1 or TRBD2 (5 bases each). Sequenced: blood. CDR3 sequence: CSAPRELGAEQFF. The CDR3 DNA reads TGCAGTGCTCCCCGTGAACTAGGGGCCGAGCAGTTCTTC.